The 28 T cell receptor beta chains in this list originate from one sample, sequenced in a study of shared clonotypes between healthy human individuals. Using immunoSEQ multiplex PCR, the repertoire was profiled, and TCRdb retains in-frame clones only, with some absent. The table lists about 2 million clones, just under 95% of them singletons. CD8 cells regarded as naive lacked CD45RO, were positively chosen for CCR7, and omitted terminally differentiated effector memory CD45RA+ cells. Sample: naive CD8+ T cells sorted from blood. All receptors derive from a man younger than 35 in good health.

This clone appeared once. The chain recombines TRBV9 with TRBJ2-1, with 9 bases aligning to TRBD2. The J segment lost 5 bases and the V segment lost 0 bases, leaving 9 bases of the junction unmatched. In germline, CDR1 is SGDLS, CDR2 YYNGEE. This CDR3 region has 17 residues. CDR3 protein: CASSVAWLAGHNNEQFF. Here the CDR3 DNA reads TGTGCCAGCAGCGTAGCTTGGCTAGCGGGGCATAACAATGAGCAGTTCTTC.

CDR3 amino acids: CASRRQGLEGYTF. The CDR3 DNA reads as TGTGCCAGTAGAAGACAGGGGTTAGAGGGCTACACCTTC. This rearrangement joins TRBV19 to TRBJ1-2; 8 bases map to TRBD1. Germline V gene lookup returns CDR1 LNHDA and CDR2 SQIVND (reference sequence). J lost 8 bases, V lost 6 bases, and 8 bases had no gene match. The CDR3 spans 13 residues.

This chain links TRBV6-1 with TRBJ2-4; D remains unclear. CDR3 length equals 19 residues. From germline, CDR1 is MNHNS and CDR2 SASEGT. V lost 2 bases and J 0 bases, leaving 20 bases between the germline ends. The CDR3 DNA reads TGTGCCAGCAGTGAAACTTGGTTGGAAAGGATTCTAGCCAAAAACATTCAGTACTTC. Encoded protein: CASSETWLERILAKNIQYF.

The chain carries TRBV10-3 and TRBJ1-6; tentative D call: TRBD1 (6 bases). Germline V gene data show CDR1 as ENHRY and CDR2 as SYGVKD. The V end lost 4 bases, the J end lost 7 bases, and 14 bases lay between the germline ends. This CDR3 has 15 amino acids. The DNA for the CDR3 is TGTGCCATCAGTGGGACAGCGATAAGCAATTCACCCCTCCACTTT. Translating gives CAISGTAISNSPLHF.

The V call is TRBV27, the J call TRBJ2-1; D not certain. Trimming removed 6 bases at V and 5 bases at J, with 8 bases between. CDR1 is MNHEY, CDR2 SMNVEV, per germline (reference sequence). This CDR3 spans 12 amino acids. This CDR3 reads CASSRRNNEQFF. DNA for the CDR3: TGTGCCAGCAGCCGACGGAACAATGAGCAGTTCTTC.

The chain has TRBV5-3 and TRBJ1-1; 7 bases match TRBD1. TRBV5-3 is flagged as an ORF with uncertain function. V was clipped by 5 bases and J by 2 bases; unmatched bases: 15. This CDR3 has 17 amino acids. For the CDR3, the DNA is TGTGCCAGAAGGTTAAATGCCGGGACAGATAAAAACACTGAAGCTTTCTTT. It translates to CARRLNAGTDKNTEAFF.

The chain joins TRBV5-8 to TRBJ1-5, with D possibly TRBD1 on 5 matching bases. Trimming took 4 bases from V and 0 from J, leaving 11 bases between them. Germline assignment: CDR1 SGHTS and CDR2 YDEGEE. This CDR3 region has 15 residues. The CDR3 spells CASSPWDVSNQPQHF. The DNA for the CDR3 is TGTGCCAGCAGCCCATGGGACGTTAGCAATCAGCCCCAGCATTTT.

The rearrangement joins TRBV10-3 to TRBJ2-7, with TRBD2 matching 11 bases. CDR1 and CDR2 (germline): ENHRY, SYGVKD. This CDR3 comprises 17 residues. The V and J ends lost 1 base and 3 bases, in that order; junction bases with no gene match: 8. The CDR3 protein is CAISEYELAGANYEQYF. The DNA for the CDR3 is TGTGCCATCAGTGAGTATGAACTAGCGGGAGCAAACTACGAGCAGTACTTC.

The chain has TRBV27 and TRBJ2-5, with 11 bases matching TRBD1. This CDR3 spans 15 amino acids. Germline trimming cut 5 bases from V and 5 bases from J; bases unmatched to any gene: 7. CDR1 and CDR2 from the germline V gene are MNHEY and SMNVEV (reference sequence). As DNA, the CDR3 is TGTGCCAGCAGTGTCGGACAGGGGGCGTGGGAGACCCAGTACTTC. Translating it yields CASSVGQGAWETQYF.

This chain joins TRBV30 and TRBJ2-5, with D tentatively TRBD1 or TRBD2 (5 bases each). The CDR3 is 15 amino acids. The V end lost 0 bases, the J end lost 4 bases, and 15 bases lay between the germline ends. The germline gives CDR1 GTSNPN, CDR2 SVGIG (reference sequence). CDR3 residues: CAWSVVGVPTETQYF. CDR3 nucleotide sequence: TGTGCCTGGAGTGTCGTGGGGGTTCCGACAGAGACCCAGTACTTC.

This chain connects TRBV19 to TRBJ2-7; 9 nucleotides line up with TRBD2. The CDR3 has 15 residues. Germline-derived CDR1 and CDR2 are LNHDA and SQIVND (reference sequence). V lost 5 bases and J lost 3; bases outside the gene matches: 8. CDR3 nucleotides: TGTGCCAGTAGTCCTTCAAGCGGGAGGATCTACGAGCAGTACTTC. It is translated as CASSPSSGRIYEQYF.

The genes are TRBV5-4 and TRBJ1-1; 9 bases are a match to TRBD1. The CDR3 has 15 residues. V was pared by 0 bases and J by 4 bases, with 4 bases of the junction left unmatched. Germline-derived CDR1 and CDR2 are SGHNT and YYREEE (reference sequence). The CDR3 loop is CASSLATGGFTEAFF. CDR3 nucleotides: TGTGCCAGCAGCTTGGCGACAGGGGGGTTCACTGAAGCTTTCTTT.

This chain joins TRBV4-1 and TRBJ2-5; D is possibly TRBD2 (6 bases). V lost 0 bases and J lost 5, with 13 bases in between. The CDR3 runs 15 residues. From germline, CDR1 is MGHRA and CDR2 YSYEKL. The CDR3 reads CASSQDSGPMETQYF. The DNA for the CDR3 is TGCGCCAGCAGCCAAGATAGCGGCCCCATGGAGACCCAGTACTTC.

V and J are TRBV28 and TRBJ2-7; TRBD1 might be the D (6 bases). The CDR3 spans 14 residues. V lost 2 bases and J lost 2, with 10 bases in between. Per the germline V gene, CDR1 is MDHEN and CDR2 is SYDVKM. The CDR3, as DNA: TGTGCCAGCAGTTTAGGACAGCGGACCTACGAGCAGTACTTC. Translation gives CASSLGQRTYEQYF. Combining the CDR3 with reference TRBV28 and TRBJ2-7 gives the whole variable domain DVKVTQSSRYLVKRTGEKVFLECVQDMDHENMFWYRQDPGLGLRLIYFSYDVKMKEKGDIPEGYSVSREKKERFSLILESASTNQTSMYLCASSLGQRTYEQYFGPGTRLTVT.

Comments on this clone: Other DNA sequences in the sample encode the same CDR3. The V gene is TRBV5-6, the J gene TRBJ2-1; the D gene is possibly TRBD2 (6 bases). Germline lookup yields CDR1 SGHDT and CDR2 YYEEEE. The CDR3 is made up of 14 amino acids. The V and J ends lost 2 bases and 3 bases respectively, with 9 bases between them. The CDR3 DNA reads TGTGCCAGCAGCTTAAGCGGGCACTACAATGAGCAGTTCTTC. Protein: CASSLSGHYNEQFF.

The DNA of the CDR3 is TGTGCCAGCAGCTCCCCTCAGGGGTTCACAGATACGCAGTATTTT. Translation gives CASSSPQGFTDTQYF. V and J are TRBV27 and TRBJ2-3; perhaps TRBD1 as D (6 bases). Germline loops: CDR1 MNHEY, CDR2 SMNVEV (reference sequence). The CDR3 sequence is 15 residues long. V was shortened by 6 bases and J by 2 bases, with 15 bases between the two germline ends.

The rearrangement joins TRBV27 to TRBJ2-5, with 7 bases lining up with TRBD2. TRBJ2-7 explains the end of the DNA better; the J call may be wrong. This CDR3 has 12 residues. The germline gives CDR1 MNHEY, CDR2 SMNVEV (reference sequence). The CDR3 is CASSWGGDEQYF. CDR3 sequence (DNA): TGTGCCAGCAGTTGGGGAGGGGACGAGCAGTACTTC.

The DNA of the CDR3 is TGTGCCAGCAGTTTATACCCGGTCAGGGGCCGTTCGAATGAGCAGTTCTTC. Protein: CASSLYPVRGRSNEQFF. The rearrangement links TRBV28 to TRBJ2-1; D may be TRBD1 (6 bases). V gave up 1 base and J gave up 7 bases, with 20 bases separating them. This CDR3 is built from 17 residues. Germline V gene lookup returns CDR1 MDHEN and CDR2 SYDVKM.

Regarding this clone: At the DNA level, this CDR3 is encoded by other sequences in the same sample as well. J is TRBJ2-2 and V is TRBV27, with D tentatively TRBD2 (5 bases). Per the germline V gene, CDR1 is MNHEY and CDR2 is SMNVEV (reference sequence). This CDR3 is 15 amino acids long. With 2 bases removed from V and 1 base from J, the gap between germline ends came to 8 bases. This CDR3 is CASSLGRGNTGELFF. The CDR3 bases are TGTGCCAGCAGTTTAGGACGGGGGAACACCGGGGAGCTGTTTTTT.

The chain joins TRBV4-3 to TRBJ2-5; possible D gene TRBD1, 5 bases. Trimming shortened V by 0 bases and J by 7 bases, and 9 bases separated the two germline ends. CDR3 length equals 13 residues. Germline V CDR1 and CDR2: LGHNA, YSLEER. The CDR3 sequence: CASSQEDTGTQYF. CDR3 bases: TGCGCCAGCAGCCAAGAAGATACAGGGACCCAGTACTTC.

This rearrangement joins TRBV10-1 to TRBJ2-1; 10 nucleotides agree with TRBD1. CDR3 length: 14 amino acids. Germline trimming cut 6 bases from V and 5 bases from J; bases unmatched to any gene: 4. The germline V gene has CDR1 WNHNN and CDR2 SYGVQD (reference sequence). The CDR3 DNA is TGCGCCAGCAGCACCGGGACAGGGGACAATGAGCAGTTCTTC. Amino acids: CASSTGTGDNEQFF.

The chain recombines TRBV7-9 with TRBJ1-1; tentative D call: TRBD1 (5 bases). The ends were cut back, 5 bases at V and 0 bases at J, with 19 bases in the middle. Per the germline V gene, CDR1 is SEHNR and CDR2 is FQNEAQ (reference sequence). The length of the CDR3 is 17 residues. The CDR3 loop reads CASSPGTERDLNTEAFF. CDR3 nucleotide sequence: TGTGCCAGCAGCCCGGGGACCGAGAGAGACTTGAACACTGAAGCTTTCTTT. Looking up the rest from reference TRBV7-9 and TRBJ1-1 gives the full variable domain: DTGVSQNPRHKITKRGQNVTFRCDPISEHNRLYWYRQTLGQGPEFLTYFQNEAQLEKSRLLSDRFSAERPKGSFSTLEIQRTEQGDSAMYLCASSPGTERDLNTEAFFGQGTRLTVV.

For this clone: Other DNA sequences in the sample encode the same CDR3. DNA for the CDR3: TGTGCCAGCAGCGCGGGGCTAGCGGAGTCCTACAATGAGCAGTTCTTC. Its protein product is CASSAGLAESYNEQFF. The chain joins TRBV9 to TRBJ2-1; 7 bases align to TRBD2. Germline assignment: CDR1 SGDLS and CDR2 YYNGEE. The trim removed 3 bases at V and 1 base at J, leaving 7 bases unmatched. This CDR3 is 16 amino acids long.

Here the CDR3 reads CACQKGQGWEKLFF. The CDR3 bases are TGTGCCTGTCAAAAAGGACAGGGTTGGGAAAAACTGTTTTTT. The chain joins TRBV30 to TRBJ1-4, with 8 bases identical to TRBD1. V lost 6 bases, J lost 8 bases, and 11 bases stayed unmatched. Germline V gene sequence: CDR1 GTSNPN, CDR2 SVGIG (reference sequence). The CDR3 sequence is 14 residues long. The full variable domain, in which reference TRBV30 and TRBJ1-4 provide the parts outside the CDR3, is SQTIHQWPATLVQPVGSPLSLECTVEGTSNPNLYWYRQAAGRGLQLLFYSVGIGQISSEVPQNLSASRPQDRQFILSSKKLLLSDSGFYLCACQKGQGWEKLFFGSGTQLSVL.

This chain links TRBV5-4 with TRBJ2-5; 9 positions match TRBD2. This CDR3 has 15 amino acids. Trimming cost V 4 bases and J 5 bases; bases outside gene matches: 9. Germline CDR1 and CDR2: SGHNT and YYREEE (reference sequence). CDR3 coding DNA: TGTGCCAGCAGCCTCAATAGCGGGGGCGCGGAGACCCAGTACTTC. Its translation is CASSLNSGGAETQYF. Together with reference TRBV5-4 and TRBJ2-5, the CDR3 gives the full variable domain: ETGVTQSPTHLIKTRGQQVTLRCSSQSGHNTVSWYQQALGQGPQFIFQYYREEENGRGNFPPRFSGLQFPNYSSELNVNALELDDSALYLCASSLNSGGAETQYFGPGTRLLVL.

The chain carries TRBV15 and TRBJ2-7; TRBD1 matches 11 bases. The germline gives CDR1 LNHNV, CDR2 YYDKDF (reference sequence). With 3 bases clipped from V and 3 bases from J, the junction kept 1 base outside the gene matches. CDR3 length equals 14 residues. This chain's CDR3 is CATSRDRGHYEQYF. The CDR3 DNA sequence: TGTGCCACCAGCAGGGACAGGGGGCACTACGAGCAGTACTTC.

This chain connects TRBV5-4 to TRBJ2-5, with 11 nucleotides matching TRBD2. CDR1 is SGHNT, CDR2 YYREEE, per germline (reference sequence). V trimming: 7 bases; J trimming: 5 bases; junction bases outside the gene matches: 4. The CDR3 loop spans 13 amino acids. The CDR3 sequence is CASASGRLETQYF. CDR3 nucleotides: TGTGCCAGCGCTAGCGGGAGGTTGGAGACCCAGTACTTC.

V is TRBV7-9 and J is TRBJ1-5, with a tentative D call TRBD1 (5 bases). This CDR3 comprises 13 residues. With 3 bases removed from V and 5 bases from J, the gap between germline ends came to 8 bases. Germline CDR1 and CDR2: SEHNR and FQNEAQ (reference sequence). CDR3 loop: CASSFGGDQPQHF. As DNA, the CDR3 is TGTGCCAGCAGCTTCGGGGGGGATCAGCCCCAGCATTTT. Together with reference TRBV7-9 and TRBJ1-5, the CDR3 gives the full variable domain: DTGVSQNPRHKITKRGQNVTFRCDPISEHNRLYWYRQTLGQGPEFLTYFQNEAQLEKSRLLSDRFSAERPKGSFSTLEIQRTEQGDSAMYLCASSFGGDQPQHFGDGTRLSIL.